The 20 T cell receptor beta chains presented below share a single source sample, sequenced in a study of Graves' ophthalmopathy and Graves' hyperthyroidism. The TCR beta CDR3 regions underwent amplification from RNA transcripts. The authors performed first-round RT-PCR with HTBI primers and then a second-round multiplex PCR. MiXCR, applied by TCRdb to the multiplex PCR reads, yields one record per CDR3 protein. The sample lists hundreds of thousands of distinct CDR3 sequences, around 42% occurring once. The sequenced sample was peripheral blood. These TCRs come from an adult man with Graves' ophthalmopathy.

The J gene is TRBJ1-1, the V gene TRBV5-6; no firm D call. Germline values: CDR1 SGHDT, CDR2 YYEEEE. The V end lost 5 bases, the J end lost 0 bases, and 17 bases lay between the germline ends. There are 16 residues in the CDR3. Here the CDR3 DNA reads TGTGCCAGCAGTTCCTACCTGGCGGCCCTGAACACTGAAGCTTTCTTT. This codes for CASSSYLAALNTEAFF.

This clonotype was seen a handful of times. The chain is built from TRBV29-1 and TRBJ2-5, with TRBD2 matching 9 bases. The CDR3 has 13 residues. Looked up from germline, CDR1 is SQVTM and CDR2 is ANQGSEA. The V gene end was trimmed by 7 bases and the J gene end by 4 bases; junction bases not matched to a gene: 7. Here the CDR3 DNA reads TGCAGCGCCGTCCAAGCGGGAGGAGAGACCCAGTACTTC. Translation: CSAVQAGGETQYF.

The J gene is TRBJ2-7, the V gene TRBV24-1; the match to TRBD2 covers 9 bases. Germline lookup yields CDR1 KGHDR and CDR2 SFDVKD. Germline trimming cut 4 bases from V and 2 bases from J; bases unmatched to any gene: 8. The CDR3 loop spans 16 amino acids. This CDR3 reads CATSDPGGTSTYEQYF. The CDR3 DNA follows: TGTGCCACCAGTGACCCCGGTGGGACTAGCACCTACGAGCAGTACTTC.

The rearrangement links TRBV10-3 to TRBJ2-2, with D hard to call. The CDR3 sequence is 13 residues long. Germline loops: CDR1 ENHRY, CDR2 SYGVKD. V was pared by 10 bases and J by 0 bases, with 9 bases between. CDR3 protein: CASRNTNTGELFF. CDR3 bases: TGTGCCAGCAGGAATACGAACACCGGGGAGCTGTTTTTT.

V usage is TRBV2 and J usage is TRBJ2-2; tentatively, D is TRBD1 or TRBD2 (5 bases each). The germline gives CDR1 SNHLY, CDR2 FYNNEI. The CDR3 sequence is 15 residues long. V was pared by 4 bases and J by 1 base, with 10 bases between. In nucleotides, the CDR3 is TGTGCCAGCAGTGGAGGGACCATGAACACCGGGGAGCTGTTTTTT. This codes for CASSGGTMNTGELFF.

This clonotype was recorded many times. V gene TRBV15 combines with J gene TRBJ2-7; D remains unclear. Per germline, CDR1 LNHNV and CDR2 YYDKDF (reference sequence). Trimming cost V 0 bases and J 5 bases, with 14 bases left between them. The CDR3 runs to 15 residues. CDR3 sequence: CATSRDSLVWDEQYF. In DNA form, the CDR3 reads TGTGCCACCAGCAGAGATAGCCTAGTCTGGGACGAGCAGTACTTC.

The gene calls are TRBV20-1 and TRBJ2-5; D remains unclear. Trimming took off 1 base at V and 5 bases at J, with 11 bases between the two ends. Germline CDR1 and CDR2: DFQATT and SNEGSKA (reference sequence). This CDR3 contains 13 residues. This CDR3 reads CSARGVEGETQYF. The CDR3 nucleotides read TGCAGTGCTAGAGGTGTGGAAGGGGAGACCCAGTACTTC.

A single count supports this clonotype. This sequence joins TRBV20-1 and TRBJ2-3; 8 bases agree with TRBD2. V lost 5 bases, J lost 3 bases, and 7 bases stayed unmatched. Germline V lookup: CDR1 DFQATT, CDR2 SNEGSKA (reference sequence). The CDR3 loop spans 14 amino acids. The DNA of the CDR3 is TGCAGTGCTTTCCGGGGGGGGGATACAGATACGCAGTATTTT. Amino acid sequence: CSAFRGGDTDTQYF.

The V and J genes are TRBV7-9 and TRBJ2-7; 11 nucleotides line up with TRBD1. The CDR3 runs to 15 residues. CDR1 is SEHNR and CDR2 is FQNEAQ in the germline V gene (reference sequence). Losses at the gene ends were 4 bases for V and 5 bases for J; bases not matched to a gene: 7. CDR3 sequence reads: CASSSSGTGGNEQYF. The CDR3 DNA follows: TGTGCCAGCAGCTCCTCCGGGACAGGGGGAAACGAGCAGTACTTC.

Details on this clonotype: A junction end diverges from the germline sequence, so it may reflect a read error. In DNA form, the CDR3 reads TGCCCAGAAGAACGGGGGGTCTCCTCCTACGAGCAGTACTTC. This gives the protein CPEERGVSSYEQYF. The gene calls are TRBV25-1 and TRBJ2-7; 7 positions agree with TRBD2. The CDR3 has 14 residues. CDR1 and CDR2 (germline): MGHDK, SYGVNS.

The V call is TRBV7-9, the J call TRBJ2-1, with D tentatively TRBD1 or TRBD2 (5 bases each). The CDR3 length is 13 residues. Germline V gives CDR1 SEHNR, CDR2 FQNEAQ (reference sequence). Trimming cost V 6 bases and J 7 bases, with 13 bases left between them. Here the CDR3 DNA reads TGTGCCAGCAGGGCCGGGACCAGTAATGAGCAGTTCTTC. Amino acids: CASRAGTSNEQFF.

The table lists this clonotype with a few counts. The chain combines TRBV10-3 with TRBJ1-5; no clear D gene. Germline CDR1 is ENHRY and CDR2 is SYGVKD. V was pared by 0 bases and J by 4 bases, with 4 bases between. This CDR3 is built from 13 residues. Written as DNA, the CDR3 is TGTGCCATCAGTGAGTCATCGAATCAGCCCCAGCATTTT. This codes for CAISESSNQPQHF.

The chain has TRBV12-3 or TRBV12-4 and TRBJ2-7; a possible D gene is TRBD1 (6 bases). The V end lost 6 bases, the J end lost 2 bases, and 11 bases lay between the germline ends. CDR3 length: 13 residues. In DNA form, the CDR3 reads TGTGCCAGCAGCTCACAGGGTCCCTACGAGCAGTACTTC. Its protein product is CASSSQGPYEQYF.

The J gene is TRBJ1-2, the V gene TRBV19; D uncertain. Germline lookup yields CDR1 LNHDA and CDR2 SQIVND (reference sequence). CDR3 length: 15 amino acids. Deletions cut 4 bases from V and 8 bases from J, with 20 bases between. The CDR3: CASSKKDEVGRGYTF. The CDR3 DNA reads TGTGCCAGTAGTAAAAAGGACGAGGTAGGCCGCGGCTACACCTTC.

The rearrangement links TRBV29-1 to TRBJ1-2; D call uncertain. The CDR3 consists of 13 residues. The V and J ends lost 8 bases and 5 bases respectively, with 18 bases between them. Germline V gene data show CDR1 as SQVTM and CDR2 as ANQGSEA. In nucleotides, the CDR3 is TGCAGCTTGGAGGCACCGGTAGAGTATGGCTACACCTTC. It yields the protein CSLEAPVEYGYTF.

This clonotype has more than one count but fewer than ten. The CDR3 bases are TGTGCCAGCAGCTCCCGGAACACCGGGGAGCTGTTTTTT. Translated, it gives CASSSRNTGELFF. The V and J genes are TRBV7-8 and TRBJ2-2; D gene unclear. The CDR3 spans 13 residues. V dropped 4 bases and J dropped 1 base, with 4 bases sitting between them. CDR1 and CDR2 from the germline V gene are SGHVS and FQNEAQ.

The chain uses TRBV20-1 and TRBJ2-7, with 8 bases fitting TRBD1. The CDR3 extends over 15 amino acids. CDR1 and CDR2 from the germline V gene are DFQATT and SNEGSKA (reference sequence). The junction had 12 bases not matched to a gene; V was cut back by 6 bases and J by 2 bases. CDR3 in DNA: TGCAGTGCCGCCTTCTCAGGGGGCGACCCCTACGAGCAGTACTTC. Translating gives CSAAFSGGDPYEQYF.

On this clonotype: The CDR3 carries no conserved terminal phenylalanine or tryptophan, so it likely arises from a read error. The rearrangement links TRBV7-9 to TRBJ1-1; tentative D call: TRBD1 (6 bases). Germline V gene data show CDR1 as SEHNR and CDR2 as FQNEAQ (reference sequence). This CDR3 has 18 residues. Trimming removed 6 bases from V and 3 bases from J, with 26 bases in between. As DNA, the CDR3 is TGTGCCAGCAGTCGGGTCTTAAGGGGGTTTAAGGCTGACACTGAAGCTTTCCTT. It encodes CASSRVLRGFKADTEAFL.

V is TRBV10-3 and J is TRBJ1-2, with 8 bases matching TRBD1. The trim removed 7 bases at V and 4 bases at J, leaving 5 bases unmatched. The CDR3 extends over 13 amino acids. Germline-derived CDR1 and CDR2 are ENHRY and SYGVKD. The CDR3 DNA sequence: TGTGCCATCACCGAACAGGGGGGCTATGGCTACACCTTC. It specifies CAITEQGGYGYTF.

The chain carries TRBV7-3 and TRBJ1-4, with unresolved D. Germline CDR1 is SGHTA and CDR2 is FQGTGA. V shed 1 base and J shed 8 bases, with 14 bases lying between them. CDR3 size: 15 residues. CDR3 region: CASSLRVGFGEKLFF. In nucleotides, the CDR3 is TGTGCCAGCAGCTTAAGAGTAGGGTTTGGGGAAAAACTGTTTTTT.